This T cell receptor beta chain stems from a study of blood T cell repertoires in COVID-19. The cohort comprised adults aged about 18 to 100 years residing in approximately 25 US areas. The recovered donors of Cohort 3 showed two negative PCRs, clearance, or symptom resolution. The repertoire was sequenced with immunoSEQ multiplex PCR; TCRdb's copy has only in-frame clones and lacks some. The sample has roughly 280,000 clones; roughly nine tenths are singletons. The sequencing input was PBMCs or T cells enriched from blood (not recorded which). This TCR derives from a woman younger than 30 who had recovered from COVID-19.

The CDR3 DNA follows: TGTGCCAGCAGCTCCAGGGAGGGAGGTAACGAAAAACTGTTTTTT. Translating it yields CASSSREGGNEKLFF. J is TRBJ1-4 and V is TRBV5-4; tentative D call: TRBD1 (5 bases). V shed 3 bases and J shed 8 bases, with 17 bases lying between them. The CDR3 spans 15 residues. Per the germline V gene, CDR1 is SGHNT and CDR2 is YYREEE (reference sequence).